This record concerns one T cell receptor (beta chain) sequence. Its antigen is as yet unknown. Measured with immunoSEQ multiplex PCR; TCRdb has only the in-frame clones, and not every one. Of 80,000 or so clones listed, 90% to 95% are singletons. This entry belongs to a study of Tregs in tolerant kidney transplant recipients. Study-wide results and limits: Biological reproducibility was not directly addressed in this study. Expanding Tregs on activated donor B cells appeared to best identify donor-specific TCRbeta clones.

V lost 3 bases and J 5 bases, leaving 13 bases between the germline ends. The germline gives CDR1 SQVTM, CDR2 ANQGSEA. The CDR3 length is 13 residues. Mixed chimerism was transient after nonmyeloablative marrow transplants from related graft donors. The chain recombines TRBV29-1 with TRBJ2-5, with a weak D call TRBD1 (5 bases). This TCR derives from a human patient who received a combined kidney and bone marrow transplant. Some T cells may be the graft donor's. The source material was CD4+ T cells from blood (PBMCs), sampled 24 months after the transplant. The CDR3 region is CSVDLDNGETQYF. CDR3 nucleotides: TGCAGCGTTGATTTGGACAATGGGGAGACCCAGTACTTC.